This is a list of T cell receptor beta chains from one sample in a study of cytomegalovirus exposure and HLA in healthy donors. Sequencing was performed with immunoSEQ multiplex PCR; in TCRdb, only in-frame clones are kept and a portion is missing. The sample contains hundreds of thousands of clones, about 88% of which appear only once. Sequenced material: PBMCs. The receptors originated from a man in his late teens or twenties in good health and CMV-seropositive. Each CDR3 is given with its conserved first and last residue. The order of the fields is CDR3 length, clone size, V gene, J gene, D gene, CDR3 DNA, CDR3 protein. D genes are given only for firm matches. Size is omitted from some rows. Given values are once, few, many or a class for expanded clones.

length: 12
size: NA
V: TRBV4-1
J: TRBJ1-5
D: NA
DNA: TGCGCCAGCAGCCAAGATGGGGGGGCCCAGCATTTT
CDR3: CASSQDGGAQHF

length: 13
size: NA
V: TRBV30
J: TRBJ1-2
D: TRBD1
DNA: TGTGCCTGGACCACAGGGGGAAATAGTGGCTACACCTTC
CDR3: CAWTTGGNSGYTF

length: 13
size: NA
V: TRBV5-4
J: TRBJ2-7
D: NA
DNA: TGTGCCAGCAGCTTGGATGCAGGGGACGAGCAGTACTTC
CDR3: CASSLDAGDEQYF

length: 16
size: NA
V: TRBV7-2
J: TRBJ2-7
D: TRBD2
DNA: TGTGCCAGCAGCCTCTTTGCCGGGACTAGCGGCTACGAGCAGTACTTC
CDR3: CASSLFAGTSGYEQYF

length: 14
size: once
V: TRBV4-1
J: TRBJ2-5
D: NA
DNA: TGCGCCAGCAGCCAAGACCCGGGGGTAGAGACCCAGTACTTC
CDR3: CASSQDPGVETQYF

length: 15
size: NA
V: TRBV29-1
J: TRBJ2-7
D: NA
DNA: TGCAGCGTCTATCACTGGGGGGCGGAGCGTAAAGAGCAGTACTTC
CDR3: CSVYHWGAERKEQYF

length: 13
size: once
V: TRBV13
J: TRBJ2-7
D: NA
DNA: TGTGCCAGCAGCTTGAGACAGACCTACGAGCAGTACTTC
CDR3: CASSLRQTYEQYF

length: 12
size: NA
V: TRBV27
J: TRBJ2-3
D: NA
DNA: TGTGCCAGCAGCTCTATTAGTGATACGCAGTATTTT
CDR3: CASSSISDTQYF

length: 11
size: NA
V: TRBV10-3
J: TRBJ1-1
D: NA
DNA: TGTGCCATCTCGGGGGGGACTGAAGCTTTCTTT
CDR3: CAISGGTEAFF

length: 16
size: NA
V: TRBV4-3
J: TRBJ2-2
D: NA
DNA: TGCGCCAGCAGCCAAGAACTGGGGCGCCGGACCGGGGAGCTGTTTTTT
CDR3: CASSQELGRRTGELFF

length: 12
size: NA
V: TRBV29-1
J: TRBJ1-5
D: NA
DNA: TGCAGCGGTAACAGCCCAAGTGAGCCCCAGCATTTT
CDR3: CSGNSPSEPQHF

length: 15
size: NA
V: TRBV15
J: TRBJ2-3
D: TRBD2
DNA: TGTGCCACCAGCAGTAAGGAGCGGGAGACAGATACGCAGTATTTT
CDR3: CATSSKERETDTQYF

length: 13
size: NA
V: TRBV7-9
J: TRBJ1-5
D: NA
DNA: TGTGCCAGCAGCGAAACGGTTGGTCAGCCCCAGCATTTT
CDR3: CASSETVGQPQHF

length: 14
size: NA
V: TRBV4-3
J: TRBJ2-2
D: NA
DNA: TGCGCCAGCAGTCTTGGGACTGCCACCGGGGAGCTGTTTTTT
CDR3: CASSLGTATGELFF

length: 14
size: NA
V: TRBV5-8
J: TRBJ1-5
D: TRBD1
DNA: TGTGCCAGCAGCTCCGGACAGGGTGATCAGCCCCAGCATTTT
CDR3: CASSSGQGDQPQHF

length: 14
size: NA
V: TRBV5-1
J: TRBJ2-3
D: NA
DNA: TGCGCCAGCAGCTTGCTGATGGTGGGGGATACGCAGTATTTT
CDR3: CASSLLMVGDTQYF

length: 13
size: NA
V: TRBV6-1
J: TRBJ2-2
D: NA
DNA: TGTGCCAGCAGAGTGGGCAGCACCGGGGAGCTGTTTTTT
CDR3: CASRVGSTGELFF

length: 16
size: NA
V: TRBV4-1
J: TRBJ2-7
D: TRBD1
DNA: TGCGCCAGCAGCCGACCAACAGGGGGACCCTCCTACGAGCAGTACTTC
CDR3: CASSRPTGGPSYEQYF

length: 15
size: NA
V: TRBV27
J: TRBJ2-7
D: TRBD2
DNA: TGTGCCACCATACCACCGGCTAGCGGATCCTACGAGCAGTACTTC
CDR3: CATIPPASGSYEQYF

length: 17
size: NA
V: TRBV4-1
J: TRBJ1-2
D: NA
DNA: TGCGCCAGCAGCCAGGAACCCCGGACAGAACGATCCTATGGCTACACCTTC
CDR3: CASSQEPRTERSYGYTF

length: 14
size: NA
V: TRBV9
J: TRBJ2-1
D: NA
DNA: TGTGCCAGCAGCGTAGCGGATTCCCACAATGAGCAGTTCTTC
CDR3: CASSVADSHNEQFF

length: 14
size: once
V: TRBV7-2
J: TRBJ2-7
D: NA
DNA: TGTGCCAGCAGCTTGATGGGGGGACGAGGCGAGCAGTACTTC
CDR3: CASSLMGGRGEQYF

length: 15
size: NA
V: TRBV5-1
J: TRBJ2-1
D: TRBD2
DNA: TGCGCCAGCAGCTTGTCTCGGGAGGGGAGCAATGAGCAGTTCTTC
CDR3: CASSLSREGSNEQFF